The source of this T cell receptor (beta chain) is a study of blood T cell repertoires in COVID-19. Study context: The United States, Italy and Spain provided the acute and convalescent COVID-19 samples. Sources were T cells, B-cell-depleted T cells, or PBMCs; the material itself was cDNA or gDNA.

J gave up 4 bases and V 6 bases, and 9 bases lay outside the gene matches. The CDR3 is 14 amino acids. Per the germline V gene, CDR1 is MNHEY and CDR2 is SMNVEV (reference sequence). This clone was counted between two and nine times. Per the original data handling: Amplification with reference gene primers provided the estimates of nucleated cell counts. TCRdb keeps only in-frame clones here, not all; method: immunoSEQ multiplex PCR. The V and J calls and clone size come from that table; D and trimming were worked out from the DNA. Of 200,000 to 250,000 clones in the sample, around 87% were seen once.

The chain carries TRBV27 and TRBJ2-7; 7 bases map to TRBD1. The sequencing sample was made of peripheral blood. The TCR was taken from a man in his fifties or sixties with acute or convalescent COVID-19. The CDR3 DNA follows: TGTGCCAGCAGGTCTCGGAACAGGGGTTACGAGCAGTACTTC. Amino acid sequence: CASRSRNRGYEQYF.